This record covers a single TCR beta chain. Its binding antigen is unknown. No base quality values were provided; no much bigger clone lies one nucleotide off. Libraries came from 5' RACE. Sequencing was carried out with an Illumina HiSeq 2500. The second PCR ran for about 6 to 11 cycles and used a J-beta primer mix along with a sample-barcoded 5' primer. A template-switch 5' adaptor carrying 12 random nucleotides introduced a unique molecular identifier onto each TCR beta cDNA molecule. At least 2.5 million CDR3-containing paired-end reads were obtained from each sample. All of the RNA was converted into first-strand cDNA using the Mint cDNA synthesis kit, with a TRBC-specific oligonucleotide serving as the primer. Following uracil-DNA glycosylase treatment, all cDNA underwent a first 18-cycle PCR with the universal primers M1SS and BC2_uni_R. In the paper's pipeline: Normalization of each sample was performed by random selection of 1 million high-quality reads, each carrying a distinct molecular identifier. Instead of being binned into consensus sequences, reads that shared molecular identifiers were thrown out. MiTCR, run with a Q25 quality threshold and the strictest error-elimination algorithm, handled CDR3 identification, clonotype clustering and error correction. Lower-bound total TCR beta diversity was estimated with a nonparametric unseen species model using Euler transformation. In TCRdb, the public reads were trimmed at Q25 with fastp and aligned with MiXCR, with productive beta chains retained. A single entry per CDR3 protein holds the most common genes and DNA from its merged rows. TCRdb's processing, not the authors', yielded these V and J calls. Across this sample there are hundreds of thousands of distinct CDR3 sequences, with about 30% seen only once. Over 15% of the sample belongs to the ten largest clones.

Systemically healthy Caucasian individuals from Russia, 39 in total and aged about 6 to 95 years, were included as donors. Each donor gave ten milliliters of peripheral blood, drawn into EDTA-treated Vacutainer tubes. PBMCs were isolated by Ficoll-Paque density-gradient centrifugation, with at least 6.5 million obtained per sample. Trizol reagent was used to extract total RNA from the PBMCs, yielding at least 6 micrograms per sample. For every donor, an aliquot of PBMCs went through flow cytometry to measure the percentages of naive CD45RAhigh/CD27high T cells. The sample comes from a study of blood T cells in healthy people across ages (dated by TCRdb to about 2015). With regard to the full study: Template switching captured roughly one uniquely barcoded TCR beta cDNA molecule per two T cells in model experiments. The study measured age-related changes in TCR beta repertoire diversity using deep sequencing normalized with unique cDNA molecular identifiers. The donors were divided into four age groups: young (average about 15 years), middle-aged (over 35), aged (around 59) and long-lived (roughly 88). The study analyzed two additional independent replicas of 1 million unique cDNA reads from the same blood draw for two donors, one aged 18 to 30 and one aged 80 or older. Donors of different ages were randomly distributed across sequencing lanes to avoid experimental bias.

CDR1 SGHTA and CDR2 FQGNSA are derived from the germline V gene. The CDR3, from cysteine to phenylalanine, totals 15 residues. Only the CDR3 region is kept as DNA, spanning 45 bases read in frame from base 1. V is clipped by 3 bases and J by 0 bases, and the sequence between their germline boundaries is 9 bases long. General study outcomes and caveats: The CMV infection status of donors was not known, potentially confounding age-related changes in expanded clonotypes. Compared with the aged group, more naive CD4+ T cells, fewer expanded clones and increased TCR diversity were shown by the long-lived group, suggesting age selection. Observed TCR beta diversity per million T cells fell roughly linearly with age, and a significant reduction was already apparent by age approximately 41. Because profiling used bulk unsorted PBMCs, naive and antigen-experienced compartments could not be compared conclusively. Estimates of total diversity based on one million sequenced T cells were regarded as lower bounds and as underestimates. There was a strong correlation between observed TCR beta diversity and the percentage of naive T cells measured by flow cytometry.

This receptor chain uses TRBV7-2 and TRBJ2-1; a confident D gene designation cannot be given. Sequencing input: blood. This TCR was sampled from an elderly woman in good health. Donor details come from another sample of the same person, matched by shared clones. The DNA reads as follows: TGTGCCAGCAGCTTTGACACAAGCTCCTACAATGAGCAGTTCTTC. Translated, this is CASSFDTSSYNEQFF.